One and the same sample provided the 15 T cell receptor beta chains below, sequenced in a study of blood T cells in healthy people across ages. Sample-barcoded 5' priming and a J-beta primer mix drove a second PCR of roughly 6 to 12 cycles. MiXCR was run by TCRdb on the 5' RACE reads, yielding one entry per CDR3 protein. The table has more than 650,000 distinct CDR3 sequences, about a quarter seen once. The same sample was also used in a study of T cells of mothers and their children.

Sequences were obtained from blood. The source of these receptors is a boy aged 10-17 years in good health.

This clonotype was recorded a few times. This chain links TRBV13 with TRBJ2-5; TRBD2 agrees at 9 bases. The J call may be in error: the DNA end matches TRBJ2-1 better. Germline V CDR1 and CDR2: PRHDT, FYEKMQ (reference sequence). The CDR3 covers 15 residues. This chain's CDR3 is CVNGLAGIQGNEQFF. CDR3 DNA: TGTGTGAATGGGCTAGCGGGGATTCAGGGCAATGAGCAGTTCTTC.

The chain has TRBV10-3 and TRBJ2-6; TRBD1 matches at 9 bases. Germline V gene data show CDR1 as ENHRY and CDR2 as SYGVKD. The V segment lost 1 base and the J segment 2 bases; nucleotides outside the gene matches: 0. The CDR3 totals 16 residues. CDR3: CAISEWDRAGANVLTF. Here the CDR3 DNA reads TGTGCCATCAGTGAGTGGGACAGGGCTGGGGCCAACGTCCTGACTTTC.

V and J are TRBV11-2 and TRBJ2-1; 11 nucleotides match TRBD2. CDR3 length: 16 amino acids. Germline V gene data show CDR1 as SGHAT and CDR2 as FQNNGV. J gave up 2 bases and V 6 bases, and 6 bases lay outside the gene matches. The CDR3 DNA sequence: TGTGCCAGCAGTCATAGACTAGCGGGACCCTACAATGAGCAGTTCTTC. It codes for CASSHRLAGPYNEQFF. The full variable domain, completed using reference TRBV11-2 and TRBJ2-1, is EAGVAQSPRYKIIEKRQSVAFWCNPISGHATLYWYQQILGQGPKLLIQFQNNGVVDDSQLPKDRFSAERLKGVDSTLKIQPAKLEDSAVYLCASSHRLAGPYNEQFFGPGTRLTVL.

The chain couples TRBV7-2 to TRBJ2-5; TRBD2 is a possible D gene (6 bases). Trimming stripped 2 bases from V and 4 bases from J, with 11 bases between. Per the germline V gene, CDR1 is SGHTA and CDR2 is FQGNSA. The CDR3 is made up of 14 amino acids. The CDR3 sequence: CASSLRLVAETQYF. The CDR3 region has the DNA TGTGCCAGCAGCTTACGACTAGTTGCAGAGACCCAGTACTTC.

Here the CDR3 DNA reads TGTGCCAGCAGCGCCTTGTCTGGGGAAACTAATGAAAAACTGTTTTTT. It encodes CASSALSGETNEKLFF. V gene TRBV7-9 combines with J gene TRBJ1-4, with no clear D. Germline V gene sequence: CDR1 SEHNR, CDR2 FQNEAQ (reference sequence). V shed 5 bases and J shed 1 base, with 14 bases lying between them. The CDR3 is made up of 16 amino acids.

The V gene is TRBV20-1, the J gene TRBJ2-7; 12 bases align to TRBD2. TRBJ2-1 explains the end of the DNA better; the J call may be wrong. There are 15 residues in the CDR3. Germline V gives CDR1 DFQATT, CDR2 SNEGSKA (reference sequence). CDR3 sequence (DNA): TGCAGTGCTTCCGCCCTAGCGGGGGGGCATAGAGAGCAGTTCTTC. Translated: CSASALAGGHREQFF.

V and J are TRBV12-3 or TRBV12-4 and TRBJ1-1; the D is unclear. The germline V and J ends were trimmed by 11 bases and 10 bases, with 11 bases remaining between them. The CDR3 is made up of 9 amino acids. The CDR3 is CAVNPGAFF. In DNA, the CDR3 is TGTGCCGTTAACCCCGGAGCTTTCTTT.

V gene TRBV29-1 combines with J gene TRBJ2-3, with 15 positions matching TRBD2. There are 15 residues in the CDR3. The germline V gene encodes CDR1 SQVTM and CDR2 ANQGSEA. With 8 bases clipped from V and 4 bases from J, the junction kept 7 bases outside the gene matches. CDR3 region: CSSIGTSGRSDTQYF. The CDR3 DNA is TGCAGCTCTATAGGGACTAGCGGGAGGTCAGATACGCAGTATTTT.

This sequence joins TRBV12-3 or TRBV12-4 and TRBJ2-4; D may be TRBD2 (5 bases). The CDR3 loop spans 11 amino acids. V was pared by 4 bases and J by 7 bases, with 5 bases between. CDR3 sequence: CASSWENIQYF. CDR3 bases: TGTGCCAGCAGTTGGGAGAACATTCAGTACTTC.

Regarding this clonotype: Mismatch with germline at one junction end may stem from a read error. The chain combines TRBV5-1 with TRBJ1-4; 10 nucleotides line up with TRBD1. The CDR3 spans 15 residues. Germline assignment: CDR1 SGHRS and CDR2 YFSETQ. As DNA, the CDR3 is TGCGCCAACAGCCGATCCGGGACAGGGGAAGGAAAACTGTTTTTT. This encodes CANSRSGTGEGKLFF.

Concerning this clonotype: Germline and junction disagree at one end, which may indicate a read error. The rearrangement links TRBV6-1 to TRBJ2-5, with 7 bases matching TRBD2. This CDR3 contains 12 residues. Germline CDR1 MNHNS, CDR2 SASEGT. The CDR3 reads CAGSSGGETQYF. The CDR3 DNA sequence: TGTGCCGGCAGTTCGGGGGGAGAGACCCAGTACTTC.

The chain carries TRBV24-1 and TRBJ2-2; a possible D gene is TRBD1 (6 bases). Germline V gene data show CDR1 as KGHDR and CDR2 as SFDVKD. V lost 1 base and J lost 0, with 8 bases in between. The CDR3 covers 16 residues. As DNA, the CDR3 is TGTGCCACCAGTGATTTACAGGGTTCGAACACCGGGGAGCTGTTTTTT. Amino acids: CATSDLQGSNTGELFF.

The chain employs TRBV7-6 and TRBJ2-5; D not certain. V dropped 4 bases and J dropped 3 bases, with 9 bases sitting between them. Germline V gene sequence: CDR1 SGHVS, CDR2 FNYEAQ. The CDR3 has 13 amino acids. This CDR3 is CASSSPLEETQYF. The CDR3 DNA is TGTGCCAGCAGCTCCCCCCTCGAAGAGACCCAGTACTTC.

This clonotype turned up a few times. The chain combines TRBV7-9 with TRBJ2-7; the D is unclear. In germline, CDR1 is SEHNR, CDR2 FQNEAQ (reference sequence). CDR3 length equals 15 residues. Trimming took off 1 base at V and 2 bases at J, with 12 bases between the two ends. This chain's CDR3 is CASSLGPNGAYEQYF. The CDR3, as DNA: TGTGCCAGCAGCTTAGGACCTAATGGCGCCTACGAGCAGTACTTC.

The V and J genes are TRBV6-6 and TRBJ2-5; 9 nucleotides line up with TRBD1. In germline, CDR1 is MNHNY, CDR2 SVGAGI (reference sequence). V shed 4 bases, J shed 2 bases, and the junction held 8 bases outside the gene matches. CDR3 length equals 16 residues. The CDR3 DNA sequence: TGTGCCAGCAGTTCCCCGGACAGGGGCGAGCAAGAGACCCAGTACTTC. This gives the protein CASSSPDRGEQETQYF.